The present entry profiles one T cell receptor (beta chain) with its context. Deletions cut 5 bases from V and 0 bases from J, with 14 bases between. This CDR3 is 16 amino acids long. Germline assignment: CDR1 SGHVS and CDR2 FQNEAQ. In the original processing: Amplified reference gene primers provided the basis for estimating nucleated cell counts. This table comes from immunoSEQ multiplex PCR, and its TCRdb copy is limited to in-frame clones, with some not included. The V and J calls and clone size were taken over from that table, and D and trimming were inferred from the DNA. This table holds about 240,000 clones, more than 75% found once. The entry originates in a study of blood T cell repertoires in COVID-19.

The source of this sequence is a woman aged 60-75 years with active or convalescent COVID-19. The sequencing input was peripheral blood. This chain connects TRBV7-8 to TRBJ1-3, with a weak D call TRBD1 (5 bases). Written as DNA, the CDR3 is TGTGCCAGCAGCGTAGAACAGGTGTCCTCTGGAAACACCATATATTTT. Translating it yields CASSVEQVSSGNTIYF.